Listed below are T cell receptor beta chains from one sample, sequenced in a study of identical twins. TCRdb re-derived calls from the 5' RACE reads in MiXCR, one entry per CDR3 protein. The sample shows about 550,000 distinct CDR3 sequences, around 24% of them seen only once. These sequences were also reported in another study, on yellow fever vaccine responses in identical twins.

Sequencing was performed on CD4+ T cells sorted from blood. The receptors here all came from a woman aged 18-29 years in good health. Each CDR3 is given with its conserved first and last residue. D genes are given only for firm matches. For some rows the clone size is stated as once, few or many, or as a class when expanded; others skip it.

v_call: TRBV6-5
j_call: TRBJ2-5
d_call: .
clone_size: .
cdr3_length: 15
cdr3_aa: CASSYSRKGKLTQYF
cdr3_nt: TGTGCCAGCAGTTACTCGAGGAAGGGGAAGTTGACCCAGTACTTC

v_call: TRBV12-3/TRBV12-4
j_call: TRBJ2-1
d_call: TRBD1
clone_size: few
cdr3_length: 15
cdr3_aa: CASSARDRDYNEQFF
cdr3_nt: TGTGCCAGCAGTGCCCGGGACAGGGACTACAATGAGCAGTTCTTC

v_call: TRBV5-1
j_call: TRBJ1-2
d_call: .
clone_size: .
cdr3_length: 14
cdr3_aa: CASSLGDINYGYTF
cdr3_nt: TGCGCCAGCAGCCTAGGGGACATTAACTATGGCTACACCTTC

v_call: TRBV10-3
j_call: TRBJ1-6
d_call: .
clone_size: .
cdr3_length: 15
cdr3_aa: CAISESTQGDSPLHF
cdr3_nt: TGTGCCATCAGTGAGTCGACTCAGGGTGATTCACCCCTCCACTTT

v_call: TRBV20-1
j_call: TRBJ2-1
d_call: .
clone_size: .
cdr3_length: 15
cdr3_aa: CSARPAGFAYNEQFF
cdr3_nt: TGCAGTGCTAGACCAGCAGGCTTTGCCTACAATGAGCAGTTCTTC

v_call: TRBV5-1
j_call: TRBJ1-4
d_call: .
clone_size: .
cdr3_length: 15
cdr3_aa: CASSSGGIPNEKLFF
cdr3_nt: TGCGCCAGCAGCTCTGGGGGGATCCCTAATGAAAAACTGTTTTTT

v_call: TRBV2
j_call: TRBJ1-4
d_call: TRBD1
clone_size: once
cdr3_length: 15
cdr3_aa: CASSEVGQGWEKLFF
cdr3_nt: TGTGCCAGCAGTGAAGTGGGACAGGGATGGGAAAAACTGTTTTTT

v_call: TRBV27
j_call: TRBJ2-2
d_call: TRBD2
clone_size: .
cdr3_length: 16
cdr3_aa: CASSFQPGLARGELFF
cdr3_nt: TGTGCCAGCAGTTTCCAGCCGGGACTAGCTAGGGGGGAGCTGTTTTTT

v_call: TRBV7-9
j_call: TRBJ2-7
d_call: .
clone_size: few
cdr3_length: 12
cdr3_aa: CASSPVGSEQYF
cdr3_nt: TGTGCCAGCAGCCCCGTAGGGTCAGAGCAGTACTTC

v_call: TRBV7-6
j_call: TRBJ2-5
d_call: TRBD2
clone_size: once
cdr3_length: 16
cdr3_aa: CASSPGLAGGRETQYF
cdr3_nt: TGTGCCAGCAGCCCCGGACTAGCGGGAGGGCGGGAGACCCAGTACTTC

v_call: TRBV5-1
j_call: TRBJ2-3
d_call: .
clone_size: .
cdr3_length: 14
cdr3_aa: CASSLESGTDTQYF
cdr3_nt: TGCGCCAGCAGCTTGGAGTCCGGCACAGATACGCAGTATTTT

v_call: TRBV11-2
j_call: TRBJ2-3
d_call: TRBD2
clone_size: few
cdr3_length: 17
cdr3_aa: CASPGTSGSISTDTQYF
cdr3_nt: TGTGCCAGTCCTGGGACTAGCGGGAGCATTAGCACAGATACGCAGTATTTT

v_call: TRBV12-3/TRBV12-4
j_call: TRBJ2-2
d_call: TRBD2
clone_size: .
cdr3_length: 15
cdr3_aa: CASSPPSGGYGELFF
cdr3_nt: TGTGCCAGCAGTCCCCCTAGCGGGGGATACGGGGAGCTGTTTTTT

v_call: TRBV5-1
j_call: TRBJ2-1
d_call: TRBD2
clone_size: .
cdr3_length: 19
cdr3_aa: CASSLAGLAGAGGHNEQFF
cdr3_nt: TGCGCCAGCAGCTTGGCGGGACTAGCGGGGGCCGGCGGCCACAATGAGCAGTTCTTC

v_call: TRBV5-1
j_call: TRBJ2-6
d_call: TRBD1
clone_size: .
cdr3_length: 18
cdr3_aa: CASSSGQGPNSGANVLTF
cdr3_nt: TGCGCCAGCAGCTCCGGACAGGGGCCCAACTCTGGGGCCAACGTCCTGACTTTC

v_call: TRBV3-1
j_call: TRBJ2-7
d_call: .
clone_size: .
cdr3_length: 14
cdr3_aa: CASSQRGNVHEQYF
cdr3_nt: TGTGCCAGCAGCCAAAGGGGAAACGTGCACGAGCAGTACTTC

v_call: TRBV28
j_call: TRBJ2-7
d_call: TRBD2
clone_size: few
cdr3_length: 17
cdr3_aa: CASSSPLAEWGSYEQYF
cdr3_nt: TGTGCCAGCAGTTCTCCCCTAGCGGAGTGGGGGTCCTACGAGCAGTACTTC

v_call: TRBV2
j_call: TRBJ2-5
d_call: TRBD2
clone_size: .
cdr3_length: 15
cdr3_aa: CATARLAGGQETQYF
cdr3_nt: TGTGCCACCGCTAGATTAGCGGGAGGGCAAGAGACCCAGTACTTC

v_call: TRBV20-1
j_call: TRBJ2-5
d_call: .
clone_size: once
cdr3_length: 11
cdr3_aa: CSALRSETQYF
cdr3_nt: TGCAGTGCTCTACGCTCCGAGACCCAGTACTTC

v_call: TRBV6-1
j_call: TRBJ2-2
d_call: .
clone_size: .
cdr3_length: 14
cdr3_aa: CASSLEVNTGELFF
cdr3_nt: TGTGCCAGCAGCCTGGAAGTAAACACCGGGGAGCTGTTTTTT

v_call: TRBV20-1
j_call: TRBJ2-7
d_call: .
clone_size: .
cdr3_length: 11
cdr3_aa: CSVLGDYEQYF
cdr3_nt: TGCAGTGTATTGGGAGACTACGAGCAGTACTTC

v_call: TRBV7-2
j_call: TRBJ2-2
d_call: .
clone_size: once
cdr3_length: 16
cdr3_aa: CASSPYKALVSGELFF
cdr3_nt: TGTGCCAGCAGCCCCTATAAGGCACTAGTGTCCGGGGAGCTGTTTTTT

v_call: TRBV15
j_call: TRBJ2-2
d_call: .
clone_size: few
cdr3_length: 15
cdr3_aa: CATSRKPLNTGELFF
cdr3_nt: TGTGCCACCAGCAGAAAACCCTTAAACACCGGGGAGCTGTTTTTT